The clone carrying this T cell receptor beta chain has ten or more counts. Antigen specificity is unknown. This entry belongs to a study of T cell repertoires in cytomegalovirus infection. Looking at the study overall: CMV infection plus the matching HLA type was flagged by public TCR beta signatures.

Via MiXCR, TCRdb re-called the reads, giving one row per CDR3 protein. There are around 210,000 distinct CDR3 sequences in the sample; under 8.5% occur only once, and under 7.5% lies in the top ten. Germline V lookup: CDR1 MDHEN, CDR2 SYDVKM. The CDR3 loop spans 14 amino acids. Trimming took 7 bases from V and 0 from J, leaving 10 bases between them. Whole-study findings and limits: Cumulated frequencies of public TCR beta families served to identify carriers of CMV plus the relevant HLA. The ex vivo response showed dominance by HLA-C-restricted CMV-specific TCR beta clonotypes.

The clonotype was recovered from a human donor in good health (CMV status not recorded). Some clones in this sample may be carry-over from other donors' samples. The chain carries TRBV28 and TRBJ2-1, with unresolved D. The sequenced sample consisted of PBMCs. Here the CDR3 DNA reads TGTGCCAGCAAGGGAAGCGACTCCTACAATGAGCAGTTCTTC. It yields the protein CASKGSDSYNEQFF.